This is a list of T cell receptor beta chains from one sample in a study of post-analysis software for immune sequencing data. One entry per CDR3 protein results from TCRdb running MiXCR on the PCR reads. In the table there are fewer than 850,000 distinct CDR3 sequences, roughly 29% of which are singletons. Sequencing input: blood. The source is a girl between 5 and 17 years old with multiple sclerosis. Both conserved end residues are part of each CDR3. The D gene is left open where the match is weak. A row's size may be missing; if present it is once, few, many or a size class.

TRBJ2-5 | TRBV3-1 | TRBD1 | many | TGTGCCAGCAGCATCTACAGGGGGCGCCAAGAGACCCAGTACTTC | CASSIYRGRQETQYF
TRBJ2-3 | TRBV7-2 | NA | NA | TGTGCCAGCACCCCCCATAGGCACACAGATACGCAGTATTTT | CASTPHRHTDTQYF
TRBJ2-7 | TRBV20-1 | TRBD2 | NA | TGCAGTGCTGCGGGGGGGCTGAGAGACGAGCAGTACTTC | CSAAGGLRDEQYF
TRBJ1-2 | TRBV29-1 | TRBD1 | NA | TGCAGCGTTACGACAGGGGATAGGGGAGGCTACACCTTC | CSVTTGDRGGYTF
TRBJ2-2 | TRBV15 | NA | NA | TGTGCCACCAGGGCGAGGGAGTCCGGGGAGCTGTTTTTT | CATRARESGELFF
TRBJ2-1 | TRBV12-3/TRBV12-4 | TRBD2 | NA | TGTGCCAGCAGTTTGAGGACTAGCGGACTCAATGAGCAGTTCTTC | CASSLRTSGLNEQFF
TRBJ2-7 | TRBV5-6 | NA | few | TGTGCCAGCAGCTTGTACCGAGGATACTACGAGCAGTACTTC | CASSLYRGYYEQYF
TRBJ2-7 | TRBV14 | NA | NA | TGTGCCAGCAGCCTCCTGGGGGGCAGCTACGAGCAGTACTTC | CASSLLGGSYEQYF
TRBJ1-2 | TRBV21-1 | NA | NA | TGTGCCGCCGCAGCGACAGGGAGGGTTGGCTACACCTTC | CAAAATGRVGYTF
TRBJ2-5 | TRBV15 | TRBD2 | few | TGTGCCACCAGCAGAGTCCCTAGCGGGAGTAAGGAGACCCAGTACTTC | CATSRVPSGSKETQYF
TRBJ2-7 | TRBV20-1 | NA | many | TGCAGTGCTACCCCCCTTGGGGCCCCGGGATACGAGCAGTACTTC | CSATPLGAPGYEQYF
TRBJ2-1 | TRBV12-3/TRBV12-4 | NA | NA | TGTGCCAGCAGGGGGGGGTGGGGGGCCGACAATGAGCAGTTCTTC | CASRGGWGADNEQFF
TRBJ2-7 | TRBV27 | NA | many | TGTGCCAGCAGCTTAGGGGACGGTTACGAGCAGTACTTC | CASSLGDGYEQYF
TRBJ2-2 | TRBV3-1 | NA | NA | TGTGCCAGCAGCCAACAGGGGCCTGGGATCGCCGGGGAGCTGTTTTTT | CASSQQGPGIAGELFF
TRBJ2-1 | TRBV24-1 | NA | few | TGTGCCACCAGTCCGGCGGGTTACAATGAGCAGTTCTTC | CATSPAGYNEQFF
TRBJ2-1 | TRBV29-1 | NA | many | TGCAGCGGCTCGCTAGCTGTGAACAATGAGCAGTTCTTC | CSGSLAVNNEQFF
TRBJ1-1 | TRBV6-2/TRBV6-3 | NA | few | TGTGCCAGCAGTTCACTGATGGTGGAGACTGAAGCTTTCTTT | CASSSLMVETEAFF
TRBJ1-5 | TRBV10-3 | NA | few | TGTGCCATCAGTGAGGCATCGGGTCAGCCCCAGCATTTT | CAISEASGQPQHF
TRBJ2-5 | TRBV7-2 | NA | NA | TGTGCCAGCAGCTTAGCGTCAGGGGTTCAAGAGACCCAGTACTTC | CASSLASGVQETQYF
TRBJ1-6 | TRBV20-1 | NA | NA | TGCAGTGCTGTAAGAGGGGATCATTCACCCCTCCACTTT | CSAVRGDHSPLHF
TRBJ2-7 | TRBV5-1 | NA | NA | TGCGCCAGCAGCCTCTTACAGCCAGGTTCCTACGAGCAGTACTTC | CASSLLQPGSYEQYF
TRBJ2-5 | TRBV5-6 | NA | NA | TGTGCCAGCAGCCGGTTGAGGGAGTATCAAGAGACCCAGTACTTC | CASSRLREYQETQYF
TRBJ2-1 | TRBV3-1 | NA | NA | TGTGCCAGCAGCCCAGTGGGGGCGGGACGGGGTGAGCAGTTCTTC | CASSPVGAGRGEQFF
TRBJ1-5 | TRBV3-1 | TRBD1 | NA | TGTGCCAGCAGCCAAGATCGGGGACAGGGGGGACTTCAGCCCCAGCATTTT | CASSQDRGQGGLQPQHF
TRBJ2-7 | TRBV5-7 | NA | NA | TGTGCCAGCAGCTTGGATATTGGAGGGGGGACGCTGGTGGACTACGAGCAGTACTTC | CASSLDIGGGTLVDYEQYF
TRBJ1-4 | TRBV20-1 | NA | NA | TGCAGTGCTAGTGGGGTGAGCGAGCGTGGTGAAAAACTGTTTTTT | CSASGVSERGEKLFF
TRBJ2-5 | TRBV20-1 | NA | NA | TGCAGTGCTTCGCGGTTACGGGGGCTGGGGAGAAAGACCCAGTACTTC | CSASRLRGLGRKTQYF
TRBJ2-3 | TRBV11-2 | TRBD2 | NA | TGTGGCAGCAGGGCACTGGGGACTAGCGGGAGAGATACGCAGTATTTT | CGSRALGTSGRDTQYF
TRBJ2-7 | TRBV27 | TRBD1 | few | TGTGCCACCACGCATGGACAGGGAATCGAGCAGTACTTC | CATTHGQGIEQYF
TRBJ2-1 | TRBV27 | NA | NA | TGTGCCAGCAGCCCTTCCGTCGGGGGTTTGGATGAGCAGTTCTTC | CASSPSVGGLDEQFF
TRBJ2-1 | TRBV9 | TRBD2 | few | TGTGCCAGCAGCGTCCGGACTAGCGGGAGGTCCAATGAGCAGTTCTTC | CASSVRTSGRSNEQFF
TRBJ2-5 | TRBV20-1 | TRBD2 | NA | TGCAGTGCTAGAGATCGGGGCGGGAGGGGACAAGAGACCCAGTACTTC | CSARDRGGRGQETQYF
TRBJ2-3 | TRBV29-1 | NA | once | TGCAGCGATGAAGAACCGCAGGGGCTATCGGATACGCAGTATTTT | CSDEEPQGLSDTQYF
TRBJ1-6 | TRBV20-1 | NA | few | TGCAGTGCTAGGGATCAGGGGAAGAATTCACCCCTCCACTTT | CSARDQGKNSPLHF
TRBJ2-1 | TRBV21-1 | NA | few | NA | CASSLGWASGTTTEQFF
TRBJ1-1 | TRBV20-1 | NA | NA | TGCAGTGTGTTGTGGGTTGCTGAAGCTTTCTTT | CSVLWVAEAFF
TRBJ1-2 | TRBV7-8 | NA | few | TGTGCCAGCAGCTTATTGGGACTTGACTATGGCTACACCTTC | CASSLLGLDYGYTF
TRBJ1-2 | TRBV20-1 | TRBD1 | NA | TGCAGTGCGGCCTTTCCCCAGGGGGGTAACTATGGCTACACCTTC | CSAAFPQGGNYGYTF
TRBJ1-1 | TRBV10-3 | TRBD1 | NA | TGTGCCATCAGGGCGAGGGGGCTGAACACTGAAGCTTTCTTT | CAIRARGLNTEAFF
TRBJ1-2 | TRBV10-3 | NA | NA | TGTGCCATCAGTGAGTCGACTCCAGCTAACTATGGCTACACCTTC | CAISESTPANYGYTF
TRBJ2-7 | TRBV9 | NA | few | TGTGCCAGCAGCGTAGGGGGGCACGGTGGCGAGCAGTACTTC | CASSVGGHGGEQYF
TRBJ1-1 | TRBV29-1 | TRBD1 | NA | TGCAGCGTTGAGGCTACAGGGGGCTCTGAAGCTTTCTTT | CSVEATGGSEAFF
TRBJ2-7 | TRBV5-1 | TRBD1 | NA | TGCGCCAGCAGCTTGGGGAGGACAGGGGAGCAGTACTTC | CASSLGRTGEQYF
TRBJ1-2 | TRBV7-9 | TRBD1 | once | TGTGCCAGCAGCTTCCCCGACAGGGCCGTCTATGGCTACACCTTC | CASSFPDRAVYGYTF
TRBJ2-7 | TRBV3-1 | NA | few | TGTGCCAGCAGCCCAGGTTATTTCGCACAGTCCTCCTACGAGCAGTACTTC | CASSPGYFAQSSYEQYF